The TCR beta chain described here comes from a study of CD8 T cells in Susac syndrome (dated by TCRdb to between 2017 and 2020). With respect to the entire study: Repertoire sequencing was used to test whether CD8+ T cell activation and differentiation in Susac syndrome was antigen driven. Clonality of the CD8+ T cell repertoire was compared between more than 9 healthy donors, approximately 14 Susac syndrome patients and 15 multiple sclerosis patients.

Remarks on this clonotype: Its antigen is currently not known. Base qualities are missing; no much larger clone stands one base away.

RNA was extracted using the RNeasy kit, and roughly 0.45 to 1 microgram was reverse transcribed with random hexamers. The immunoSEQ multiplex PCR assay, covering 54 Vbeta and 13 Jbeta segments, was used to amplify TCR beta CDR3 regions. PCR amplification bias was corrected using a synthetic template baseline for primer optimization and computational correction. The published analysis was carried out like this. Reads were annotated to V, D and J genes according to IMGT and were analyzed with immunoSEQ Analyzer, with only productive sequences retained. Clonality was calculated as one minus the Shannon entropy normalized by log2 of the number of productive unique sequences. For each patient and control, public and private clones were evaluated within the 100 most prevalent clones. Clones were defined as Susac-specific if absent from the healthy and MS cohorts, from around 1,000 published viral clones and from other ImmuneACCESS disease sequences. In TCRdb, the public reads were trimmed at Q25 with fastp and aligned with MiXCR, with productive beta chains retained. Duplicate CDR3 protein sequences are folded into a single record with the most common DNA and genes. The V and J calls come from TCRdb's annotation, not from the publication. This sample lists 200,000 to 250,000 distinct CDR3 sequences; approximately 90% were detected once. The top ten constitute approximately 0.13% of the sample.

For CDR1 and CDR2, the germline V gene (reference sequence) lists PRHDT and FYEKMQ. V lost 5 bases and J lost 6 bases; the stretch between them is 17 bases long. CDR3 length: 14 amino acids, cysteine to phenylalanine. Only the CDR3 DNA stays, 42 bases, in frame from base 1. High-throughput TCR beta sequencing profiled peripheral blood CD8+ and CD4+ T cells from healthy donors, Susac syndrome patients and multiple sclerosis patients. Treatment-naive patients with stable or active relapsing-remitting disease fulfilling revised McDonald criteria were used as multiple sclerosis controls. Bulk CD8+ and CD4+ T cells were purified by magnetic negative isolation, while CD8+ TEMRA cells were enriched using FACS. Blood was collected in EDTA tubes and processed within 24 hours, with PBMCs isolated through density gradient centrifugation. PBMCs intended for TCR sequencing were cryopreserved in liquid nitrogen and thawed later in a water bath at 37 degrees C. The sorted or isolated CD4+, CD8+ and CD8+ TEMRA cells reached a purity of at least 90%.

The full study reports these points: The TCR sequencing and HLA analysis was acknowledged to have included a relatively small number of individuals.

Source material: CD8+ T cells from PBMCs. The V and J genes are TRBV13 and TRBJ2-7; the D element might be TRBD1 or TRBD2, as each aligns at 5 bases. The TCR sequence derives from a human donor with multiple sclerosis. The DNA reads TGTGCCAGCAGCCACGGGACCGGCCGGCGCGAGCAGTACTTC. Its translation is CASSHGTGRREQYF.